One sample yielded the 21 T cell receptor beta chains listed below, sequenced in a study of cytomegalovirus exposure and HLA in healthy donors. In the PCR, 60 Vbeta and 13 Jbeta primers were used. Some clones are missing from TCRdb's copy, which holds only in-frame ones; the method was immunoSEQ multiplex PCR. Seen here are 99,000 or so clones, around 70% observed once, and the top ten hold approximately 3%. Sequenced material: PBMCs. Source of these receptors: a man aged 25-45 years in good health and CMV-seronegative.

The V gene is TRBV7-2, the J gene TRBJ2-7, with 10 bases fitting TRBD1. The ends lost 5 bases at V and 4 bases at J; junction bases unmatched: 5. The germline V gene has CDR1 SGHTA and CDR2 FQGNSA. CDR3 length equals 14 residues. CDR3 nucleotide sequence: TGTGCCAGCAGCGGATGGGACAGGGGTTACGAGCAGTACTTC. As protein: CASSGWDRGYEQYF.

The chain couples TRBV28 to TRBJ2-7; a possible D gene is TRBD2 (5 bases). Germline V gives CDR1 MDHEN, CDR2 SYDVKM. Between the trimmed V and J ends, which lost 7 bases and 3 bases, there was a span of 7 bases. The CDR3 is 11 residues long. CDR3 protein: CASIGLYEQYF. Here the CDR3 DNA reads TGTGCCAGCATTGGACTCTACGAGCAGTACTTC.

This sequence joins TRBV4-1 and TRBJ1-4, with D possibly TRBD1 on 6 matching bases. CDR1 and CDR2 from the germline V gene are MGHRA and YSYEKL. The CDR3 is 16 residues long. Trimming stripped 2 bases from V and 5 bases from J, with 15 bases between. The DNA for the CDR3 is TGCGCCAGCAGCCAAAACGCGGGGGGCGCGAATGAAAAACTGTTTTTT. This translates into CASSQNAGGANEKLFF.

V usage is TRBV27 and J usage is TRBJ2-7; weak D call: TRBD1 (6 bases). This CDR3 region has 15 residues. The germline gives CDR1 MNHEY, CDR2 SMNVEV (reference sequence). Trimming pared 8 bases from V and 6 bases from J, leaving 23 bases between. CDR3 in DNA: TGTGCCAGCGTCTGGCCAGGGGCGCGATGTAGCGAGCAGTACTTC. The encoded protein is CASVWPGARCSEQYF.

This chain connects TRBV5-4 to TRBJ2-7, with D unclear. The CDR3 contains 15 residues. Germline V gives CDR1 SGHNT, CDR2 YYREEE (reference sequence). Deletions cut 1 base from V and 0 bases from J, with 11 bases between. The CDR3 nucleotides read TGTGCCAGCAGCTTGACCGGTTCTAGCTCCTACGAGCAGTACTTC. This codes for CASSLTGSSSYEQYF. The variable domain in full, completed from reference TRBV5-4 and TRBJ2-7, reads ETGVTQSPTHLIKTRGQQVTLRCSSQSGHNTVSWYQQALGQGPQFIFQYYREEENGRGNFPPRFSGLQFPNYSSELNVNALELDDSALYLCASSLTGSSSYEQYFGPGTRLTVT.

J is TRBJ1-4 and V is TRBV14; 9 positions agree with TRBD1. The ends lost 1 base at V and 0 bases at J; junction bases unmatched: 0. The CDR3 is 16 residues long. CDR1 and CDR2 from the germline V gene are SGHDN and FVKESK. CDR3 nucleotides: TGTGCCAGCAGCCAAGGGACAGGGGCAACTAATGAAAAACTGTTTTTT. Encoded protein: CASSQGTGATNEKLFF.

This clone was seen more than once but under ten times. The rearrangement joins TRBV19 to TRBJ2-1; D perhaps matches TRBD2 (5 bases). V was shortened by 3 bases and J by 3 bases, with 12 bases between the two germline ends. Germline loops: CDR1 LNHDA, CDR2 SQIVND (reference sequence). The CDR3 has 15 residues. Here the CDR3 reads CASSMASGFYNEQFF. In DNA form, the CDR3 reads TGTGCCAGTAGTATGGCCAGCGGCTTCTACAATGAGCAGTTCTTC.

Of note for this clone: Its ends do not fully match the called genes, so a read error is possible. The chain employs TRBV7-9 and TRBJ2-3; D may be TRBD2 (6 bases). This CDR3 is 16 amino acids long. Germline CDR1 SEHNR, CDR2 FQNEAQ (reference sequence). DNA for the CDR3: TGTTCCAGCAGCTTAGCGCTCGGCGGAGGGGCAGATACGCAGTATTTT. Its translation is CSSSLALGGGADTQYF.

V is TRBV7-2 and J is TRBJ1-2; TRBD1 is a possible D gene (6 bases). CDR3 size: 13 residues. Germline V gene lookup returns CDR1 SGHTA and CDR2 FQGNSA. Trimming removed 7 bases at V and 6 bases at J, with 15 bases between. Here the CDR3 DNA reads TGTGCCAGCACCCTAGACAGGAGGAATGGCTACACCTTC. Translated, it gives CASTLDRRNGYTF.

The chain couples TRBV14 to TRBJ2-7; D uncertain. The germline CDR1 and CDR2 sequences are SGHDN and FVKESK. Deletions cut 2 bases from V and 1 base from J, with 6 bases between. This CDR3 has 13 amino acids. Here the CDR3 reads CASSQSQSYEQYF. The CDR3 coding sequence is TGTGCCAGCAGCCAAAGTCAGTCCTACGAGCAGTACTTC.

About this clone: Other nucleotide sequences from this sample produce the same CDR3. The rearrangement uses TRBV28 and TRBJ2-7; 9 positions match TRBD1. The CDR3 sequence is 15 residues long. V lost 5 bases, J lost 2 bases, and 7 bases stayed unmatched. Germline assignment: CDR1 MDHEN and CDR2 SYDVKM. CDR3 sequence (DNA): TGTGCCAGCAGTACGCCCGGGACAGGGACCTACGAGCAGTACTTC. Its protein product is CASSTPGTGTYEQYF.

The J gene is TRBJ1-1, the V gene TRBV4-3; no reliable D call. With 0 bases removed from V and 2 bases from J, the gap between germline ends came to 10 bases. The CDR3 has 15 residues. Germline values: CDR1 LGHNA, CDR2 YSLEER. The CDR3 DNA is TGCGCCAGCAGCCAAGAAGTAACAGTAAACACTGAAGCTTTCTTT. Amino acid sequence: CASSQEVTVNTEAFF.

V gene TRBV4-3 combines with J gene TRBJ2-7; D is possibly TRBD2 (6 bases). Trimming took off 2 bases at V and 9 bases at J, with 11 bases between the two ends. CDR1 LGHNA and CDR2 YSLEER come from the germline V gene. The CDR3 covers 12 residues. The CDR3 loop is CASSQSTGVQYF. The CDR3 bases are TGCGCCAGCAGCCAATCGACGGGGGTGCAGTACTTC.

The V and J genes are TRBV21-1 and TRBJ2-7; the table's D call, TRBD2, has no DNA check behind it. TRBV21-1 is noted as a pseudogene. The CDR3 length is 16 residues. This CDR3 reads CASRGPTSGSPNEQYF. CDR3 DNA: TGTGCCAGCAGGGGGCCGACTAGCGGGAGTCCTAACGAGCAGTACTTC.

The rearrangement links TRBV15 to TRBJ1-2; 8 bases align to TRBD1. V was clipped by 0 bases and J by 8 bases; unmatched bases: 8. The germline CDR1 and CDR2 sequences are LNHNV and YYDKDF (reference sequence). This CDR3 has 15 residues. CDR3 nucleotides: TGTGCCACCAGCAGAGATAAACAGGGGGTGGGCGGCTACACCTTC. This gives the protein CATSRDKQGVGGYTF.

The CDR3 reads CASSPYPSGYEQYF. The DNA of the CDR3 is TGTGCCAGCAGCCCTTATCCTAGCGGATACGAGCAGTACTTC. V is TRBV4-2 and J is TRBJ2-5, with 7 bases fitting TRBD2. The DNA end lines up better with TRBJ2-7; the J call may be wrong. CDR1 is LGHNA and CDR2 is YNFKEQ in the germline V gene. The CDR3 spans 14 residues.

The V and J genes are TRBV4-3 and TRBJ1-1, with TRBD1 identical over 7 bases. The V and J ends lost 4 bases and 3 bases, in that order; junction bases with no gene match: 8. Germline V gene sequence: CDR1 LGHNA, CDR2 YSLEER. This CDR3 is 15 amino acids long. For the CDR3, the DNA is TGCGCCAGCAGCCCGTACCAGGGGGAGGACACTGAAGCTTTCTTT. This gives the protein CASSPYQGEDTEAFF.

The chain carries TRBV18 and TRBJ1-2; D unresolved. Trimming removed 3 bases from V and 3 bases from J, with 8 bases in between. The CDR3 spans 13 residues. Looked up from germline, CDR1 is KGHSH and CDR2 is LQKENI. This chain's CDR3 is CASSPEDYYGYTF. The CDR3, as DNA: TGTGCCAGCTCACCGGAGGACTACTATGGCTACACCTTC.

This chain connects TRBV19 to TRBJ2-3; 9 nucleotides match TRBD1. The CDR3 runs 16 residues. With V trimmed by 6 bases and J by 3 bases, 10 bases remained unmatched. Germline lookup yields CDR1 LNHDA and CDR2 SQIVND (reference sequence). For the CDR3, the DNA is TGTGCCAGTAGAAGACAGGGGGAGAGCCGAACAGATACGCAGTATTTT. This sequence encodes CASRRQGESRTDTQYF. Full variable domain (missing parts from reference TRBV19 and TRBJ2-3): DGGITQSPKYLFRKEGQNVTLSCEQNLNHDAMYWYRQDPGQGLRLIYYSQIVNDFQKGDIAEGYSVSREKKESFPLTVTSAQKNPTAFYLCASRRQGESRTDTQYFGPGTRLTVL.

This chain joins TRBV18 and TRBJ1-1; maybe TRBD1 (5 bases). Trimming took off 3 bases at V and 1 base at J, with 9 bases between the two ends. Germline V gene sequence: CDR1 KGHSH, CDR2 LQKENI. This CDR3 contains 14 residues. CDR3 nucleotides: TGTGCCAGCTCACCGGGCGGGACGAACACTGAAGCTTTCTTT. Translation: CASSPGGTNTEAFF.

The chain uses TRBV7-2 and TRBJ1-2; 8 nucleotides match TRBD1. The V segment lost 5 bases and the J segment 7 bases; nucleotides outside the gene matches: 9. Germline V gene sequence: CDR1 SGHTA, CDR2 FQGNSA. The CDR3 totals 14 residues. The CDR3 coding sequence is TGTGCCAGCAGCACAGGACAGGGATCCTCTGGCTACACCTTC. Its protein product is CASSTGQGSSGYTF.